Described below is a single TCR beta chain sequence and its context. The target antigen is unknown. This sample is part of a study of CD8 T cells in ankylosing spondylitis. Study results and limitations: In reactive arthritis synovial fluid and blood, some motif variants had been reported before. Reportedly, disease-linked clones are significantly enriched in ankylosing spondylitis patients' matched synovial fluid.

The germline V gene has CDR1 MNHEY and CDR2 SVGAGI. V was trimmed by 10 bases and J by 3 bases, leaving 13 bases between them. This CDR3 spans 12 amino acids. One entry per CDR3 protein, called by TCRdb with MiXCR from the 5' RACE reads. The table has fewer than 200,000 distinct CDR3 sequences, around a tenth seen once. The sequenced sample consisted of blood, either unsorted or a sorted T cell fraction (not recorded which). This TCR was sampled from a female donor with ankylosing spondylitis or in good health (not recorded which). The chain couples TRBV6-5 to TRBJ2-7; D might be TRBD2 (5 bases). CDR3 residues: CATRAVDYEQYF. The DNA of the CDR3 is TGTGCCACCAGAGCGGTGGACTACGAGCAGTACTTC.